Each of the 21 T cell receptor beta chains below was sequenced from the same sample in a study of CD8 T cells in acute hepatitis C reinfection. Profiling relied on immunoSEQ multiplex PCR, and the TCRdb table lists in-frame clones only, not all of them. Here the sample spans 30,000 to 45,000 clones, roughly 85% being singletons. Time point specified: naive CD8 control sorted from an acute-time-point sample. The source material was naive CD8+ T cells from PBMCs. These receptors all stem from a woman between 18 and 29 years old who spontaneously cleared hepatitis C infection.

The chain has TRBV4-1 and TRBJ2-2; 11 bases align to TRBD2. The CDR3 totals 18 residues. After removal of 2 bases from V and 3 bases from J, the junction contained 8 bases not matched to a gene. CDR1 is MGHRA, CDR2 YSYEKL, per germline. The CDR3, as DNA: TGCGCCAGCAGCCAACCAATACTAGCGGGAGTTGACACCGGGGAGCTGTTTTTT. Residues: CASSQPILAGVDTGELFF.

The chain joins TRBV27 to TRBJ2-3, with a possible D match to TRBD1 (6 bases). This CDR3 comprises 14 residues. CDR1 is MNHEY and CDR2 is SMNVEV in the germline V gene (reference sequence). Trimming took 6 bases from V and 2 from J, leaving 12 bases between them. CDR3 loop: CASSLQGYTDTQYF. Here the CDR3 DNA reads TGTGCCAGCAGCCTACAGGGATACACAGATACGCAGTATTTT.

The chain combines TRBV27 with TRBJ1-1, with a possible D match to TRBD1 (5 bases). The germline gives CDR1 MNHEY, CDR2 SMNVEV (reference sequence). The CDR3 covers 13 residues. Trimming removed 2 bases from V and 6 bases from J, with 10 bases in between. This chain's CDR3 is CASSLKGTSEAFF. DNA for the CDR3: TGTGCCAGCAGTTTAAAGGGGACCTCTGAAGCTTTCTTT.

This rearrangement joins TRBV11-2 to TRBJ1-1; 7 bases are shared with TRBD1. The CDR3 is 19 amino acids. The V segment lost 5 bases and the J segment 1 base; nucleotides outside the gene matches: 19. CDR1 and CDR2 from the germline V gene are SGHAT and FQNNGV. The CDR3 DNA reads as TGTGCCAGCAGCCACATTCTCGGCGGACAGGCGGACGGGAACACTGAAGCTTTCTTT. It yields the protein CASSHILGGQADGNTEAFF. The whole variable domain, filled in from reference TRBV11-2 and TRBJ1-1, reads EAGVAQSPRYKIIEKRQSVAFWCNPISGHATLYWYQQILGQGPKLLIQFQNNGVVDDSQLPKDRFSAERLKGVDSTLKIQPAKLEDSAVYLCASSHILGGQADGNTEAFFGQGTRLTVV.

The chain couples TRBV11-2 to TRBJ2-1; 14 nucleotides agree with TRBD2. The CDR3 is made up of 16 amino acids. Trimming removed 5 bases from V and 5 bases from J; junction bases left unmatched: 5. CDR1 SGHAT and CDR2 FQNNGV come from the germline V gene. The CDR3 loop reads CASSPVGLAGDNEQFF. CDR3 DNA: TGTGCCAGCAGCCCGGTGGGACTAGCGGGAGACAATGAGCAGTTCTTC.

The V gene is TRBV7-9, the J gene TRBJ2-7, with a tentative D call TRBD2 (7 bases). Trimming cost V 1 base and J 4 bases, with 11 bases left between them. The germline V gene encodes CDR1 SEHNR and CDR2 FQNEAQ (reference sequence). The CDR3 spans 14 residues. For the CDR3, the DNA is TGTGCCAGCAGCTTAGTGGGGGGGCGGTACGAGCAGTACTTC. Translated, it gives CASSLVGGRYEQYF.

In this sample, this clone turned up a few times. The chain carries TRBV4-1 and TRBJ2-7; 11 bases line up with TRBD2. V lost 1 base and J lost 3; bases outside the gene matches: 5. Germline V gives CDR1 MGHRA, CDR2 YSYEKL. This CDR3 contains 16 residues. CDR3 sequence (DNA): TGCGCCAGCAGCCAAGGGTCTAGCGGGGGGCTCTACGAGCAGTACTTC. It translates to CASSQGSSGGLYEQYF.

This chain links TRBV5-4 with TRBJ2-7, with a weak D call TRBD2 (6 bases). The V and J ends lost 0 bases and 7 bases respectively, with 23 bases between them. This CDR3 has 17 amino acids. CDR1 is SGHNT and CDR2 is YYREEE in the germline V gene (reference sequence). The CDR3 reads CASSLAIFSGNPSEQYF. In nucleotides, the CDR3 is TGTGCCAGCAGCTTGGCCATTTTTAGCGGAAACCCGTCGGAGCAGTACTTC.

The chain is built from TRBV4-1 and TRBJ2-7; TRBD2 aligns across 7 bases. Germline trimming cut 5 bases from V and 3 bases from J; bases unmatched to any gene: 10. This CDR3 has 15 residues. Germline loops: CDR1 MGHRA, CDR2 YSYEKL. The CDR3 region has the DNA TGCGCCAGCAGCTGGTCGGCGGGAGTTGTCTACGAGCAGTACTTC. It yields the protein CASSWSAGVVYEQYF.

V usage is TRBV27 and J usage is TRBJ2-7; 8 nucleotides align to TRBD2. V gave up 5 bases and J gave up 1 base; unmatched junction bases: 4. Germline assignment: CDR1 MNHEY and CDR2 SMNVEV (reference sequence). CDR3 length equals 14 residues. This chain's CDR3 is CASSPRGGSYEQYF. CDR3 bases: TGTGCCAGCAGTCCCCGGGGGGGATCCTACGAGCAGTACTTC.

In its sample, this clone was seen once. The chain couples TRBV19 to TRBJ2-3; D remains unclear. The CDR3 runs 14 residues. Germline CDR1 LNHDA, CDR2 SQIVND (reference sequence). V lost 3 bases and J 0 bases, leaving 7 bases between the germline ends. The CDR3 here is CASSIMGSTDTQYF. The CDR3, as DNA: TGTGCCAGTAGTATTATGGGTAGCACAGATACGCAGTATTTT. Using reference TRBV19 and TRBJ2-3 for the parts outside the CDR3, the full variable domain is DGGITQSPKYLFRKEGQNVTLSCEQNLNHDAMYWYRQDPGQGLRLIYYSQIVNDFQKGDIAEGYSVSREKKESFPLTVTSAQKNPTAFYLCASSIMGSTDTQYFGPGTRLTVL.

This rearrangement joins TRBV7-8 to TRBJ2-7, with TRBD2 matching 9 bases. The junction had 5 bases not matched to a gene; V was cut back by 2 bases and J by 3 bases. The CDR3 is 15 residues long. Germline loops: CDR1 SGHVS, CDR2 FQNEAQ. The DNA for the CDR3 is TGTGCCAGCAGCTTATCCGCGGGAGGGATCTACGAGCAGTACTTC. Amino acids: CASSLSAGGIYEQYF.

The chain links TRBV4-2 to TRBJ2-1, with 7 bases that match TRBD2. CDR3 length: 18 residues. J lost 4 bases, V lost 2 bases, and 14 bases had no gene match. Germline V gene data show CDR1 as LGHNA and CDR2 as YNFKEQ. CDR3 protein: CASSQIHYGGSGYNEQFF. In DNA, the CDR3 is TGTGCCAGCAGCCAAATCCATTATGGCGGGAGTGGGTACAATGAGCAGTTCTTC.

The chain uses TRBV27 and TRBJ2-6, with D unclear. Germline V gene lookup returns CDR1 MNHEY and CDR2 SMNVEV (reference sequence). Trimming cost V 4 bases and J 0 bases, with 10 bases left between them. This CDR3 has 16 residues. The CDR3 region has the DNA TGTGCCAGCAGTTCGGAGTGGGGCTCTGGGGCCAACGTCCTGACTTTC. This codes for CASSSEWGSGANVLTF.

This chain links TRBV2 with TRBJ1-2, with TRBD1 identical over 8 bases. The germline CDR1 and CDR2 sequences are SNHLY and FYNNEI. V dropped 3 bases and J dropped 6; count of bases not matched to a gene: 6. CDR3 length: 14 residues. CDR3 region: CASSDYGTGDGYTF. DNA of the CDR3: TGTGCCAGCAGTGATTATGGGACAGGAGATGGCTACACCTTC.

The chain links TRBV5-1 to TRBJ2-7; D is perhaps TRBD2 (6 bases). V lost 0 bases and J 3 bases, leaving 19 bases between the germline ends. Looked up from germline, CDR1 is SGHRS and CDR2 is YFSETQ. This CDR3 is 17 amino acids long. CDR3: CASSLEPVRDQGYEQYF. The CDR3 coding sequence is TGCGCCAGCAGCTTGGAACCTGTGCGGGACCAGGGCTACGAGCAGTACTTC.

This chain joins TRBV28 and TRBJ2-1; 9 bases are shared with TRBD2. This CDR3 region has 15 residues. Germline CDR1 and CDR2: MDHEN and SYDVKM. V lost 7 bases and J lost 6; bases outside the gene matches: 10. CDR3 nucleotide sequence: TGTGCCAGCACCCCCCGGCGGGAGGGGAGCAATGAGCAGTTCTTC. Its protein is CASTPRREGSNEQFF.

CDR3 protein: CASMGWQSSYNEQFF. CDR3 nucleotide sequence: TGTGCCAGCATGGGGTGGCAGAGCTCCTACAATGAGCAGTTCTTC. V usage is TRBV27 and J usage is TRBJ2-1; D not certain. Trimming took off 7 bases at V and 0 bases at J, with 13 bases between the two ends. Germline lookup yields CDR1 MNHEY and CDR2 SMNVEV (reference sequence). This CDR3 has 15 amino acids.

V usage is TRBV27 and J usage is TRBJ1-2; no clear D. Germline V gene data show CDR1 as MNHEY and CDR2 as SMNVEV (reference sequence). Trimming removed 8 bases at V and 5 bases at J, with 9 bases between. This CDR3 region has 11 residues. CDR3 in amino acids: CASRADYGYTF. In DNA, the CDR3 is TGTGCCAGCCGGGCGGATTATGGCTACACCTTC.

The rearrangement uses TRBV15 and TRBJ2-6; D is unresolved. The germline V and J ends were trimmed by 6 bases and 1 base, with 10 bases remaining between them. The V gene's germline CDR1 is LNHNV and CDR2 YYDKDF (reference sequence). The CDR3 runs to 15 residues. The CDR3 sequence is CATSPFTSGANVLTF. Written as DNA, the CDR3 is TGTGCCACCAGTCCTTTCACGTCTGGGGCCAACGTCCTGACTTTC.

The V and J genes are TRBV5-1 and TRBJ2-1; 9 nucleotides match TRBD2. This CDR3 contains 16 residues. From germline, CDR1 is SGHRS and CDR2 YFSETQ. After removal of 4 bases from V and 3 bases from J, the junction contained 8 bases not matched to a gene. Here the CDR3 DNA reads TGCGCCAGCAGCCCTAGACTAGCGGAAGACTACAATGAGCAGTTCTTC. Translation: CASSPRLAEDYNEQFF.